The source of this T cell receptor (beta chain) is a study of blood T cells in healthy people across ages. Primed by a sample-barcoded 5' primer and a J-beta primer mix, a second PCR proceeded for 7 to 11 cycles. MiXCR, run by TCRdb on the 5' RACE reads, gives a single entry per CDR3 protein. This table holds approximately 830,000 distinct CDR3 sequences, approximately 59% found once. Germline V gene data show CDR1 as MNHEY and CDR2 as SVGAGI. The length of the CDR3 is 12 residues. Between the trimmed V and J ends, which lost 7 bases and 6 bases, there was a span of 11 bases. Findings of the study overall: The long-lived group displayed more naive CD4+ cells, plus higher diversity, than the aged donors did. A conclusive naive versus antigen-experienced comparison was prevented by the unsorted PBMCs.

This clonotype was detected a few times. What it binds is unknown. The TCR comes from a man aged 25-40 years in good health. The chain is built from TRBV6-5 and TRBJ2-3; the D is unclear. The sample taken for sequencing was blood. In nucleotides, the CDR3 is TGTGCCAGCACGTCTACGTTCGATACGCAGTATTTT. The encoded protein is CASTSTFDTQYF.